The present entry profiles one T cell receptor beta chain with its context. This clonotype is termed medium-sized (0.01 to 0.1%). What antigen it recognizes has not been identified. No much larger clone exists at a distance of one base, and base qualities are not known. Reading from cysteine to phenylalanine, the CDR3 counts 14 amino acids. Solely the CDR3 DNA is kept, with 42 bases framed from the first base. A distance of 10 bases separates the germline ends of V and J, which lose 4 bases and 0 bases respectively. CDR1 and CDR2, looked up from the germline V gene (reference sequence), are SGHNT and YYREEE. The sample originates from a study of tumor-infiltrating lymphocytes in glioblastoma multiforme (dated by TCRdb to about 2017). Notes on the research overall: Whether intratumoral genomic heterogeneity fosters TIL diversity was tested through joint investigation of somatic mutations, TIL diversity and immune response activity.

The AllPrep DNA/RNA mini kit was used to purify genomic DNA and total RNA at the same time from each of the approximately 9 tumor samples. OD 260/280 ratios above 1.9 and RNA integrity numbers above 6.5 were observed for all RNA. Overall study outcomes, separate from this receptor: T cells were not sorted into functional subsets, and such sorting was noted by the authors as a future improvement. Generalizability was limited because only one glioblastoma patient was included in the TCR and somatic mutation analysis. Because T cells carry unequal numbers of TCR transcripts, RNA-based TCR sequencing may distort clone frequencies.

TCRB libraries were built from RNA via three nested multiplex PCR rounds using a modified ARM-PCR protocol with multiple V-beta primers and a C-beta primer. ProtoScript II Reverse Transcriptase and a C-beta primer were used to synthesize TCRB-specific cDNA from 0.4 to 0.6 ug total RNA. The description of the TCRB libraries did not mention any unique molecular identifiers. In the third PCR, barcodes and adapters were added over roughly 23 cycles with Deep VentR (exo-) polymerase, after which 250-500 bp bands were gel purified. An Illumina HiSeq 2500 was used to sequence the TCRB libraries with 250 bp paired-end reads. The authors processed their data as follows. The reads were cleaned with Trimmomatic, merged with FLASH and assigned V, D and J segments with MiGEC before being analyzed in VDJtools. VDJtools was used to calculate the Shannon-Wiener diversity index, which quantified repertoire diversity. In TCRdb, the public reads were trimmed at Q25 with fastp and aligned with MiXCR, with productive beta chains retained. Rows with one shared CDR3 protein collapse into an entry with the most common genes and DNA. V and J calls and clone size were set by TCRdb, not the authors. Across this sample there are about 13,000 distinct CDR3 sequences, with about 66% seen only once. The ten largest make up about 30% of the sample.

The rearrangement joined TRBV5-4 to TRBJ1-1; perhaps TRBD1 is the D gene, with 5 bases matching. The specimen was brain tumor tissue. The clonotype comes from a male donor with glioblastoma. In nucleotides, the sequence is TGTGCCAGCAGCAGAGACAGCATGAACACTGAAGCTTTCTTT. This sequence encodes CASSRDSMNTEAFF.